These 5 T cell receptor beta chains came from one sample sequenced in a study of blood T cell repertoires in COVID-19. TCRdb keeps only in-frame clones here, not all; method: immunoSEQ multiplex PCR. This sample carries 75,000 to 90,000 clones, 80% of them seen once, and the ten largest clones take under 5.5%. Sequencing was performed on peripheral blood. These receptors all stem from a woman between 70 and 85 years old with acute or convalescent COVID-19.

The rearrangement links TRBV2 to TRBJ1-2; 10 positions match TRBD1. Unmatched junction bases numbered 6, after V lost 5 bases and J lost 6 bases. This CDR3 has 14 amino acids. Germline-derived CDR1 and CDR2 are SNHLY and FYNNEI. CDR3 coding DNA: TGTGCCAGCAGTAACCCCGACAGGGGGCATGGCTACACCTTC. The encoded protein is CASSNPDRGHGYTF.

This clone came up once. The genes are TRBV4-1 and TRBJ2-7; 11 bases fit TRBD2. The CDR3 is 19 amino acids. The V gene end was trimmed by 0 bases and the J gene end by 2 bases; junction bases not matched to a gene: 12. Looked up from germline, CDR1 is MGHRA and CDR2 is YSYEKL. DNA of the CDR3: TGCGCCAGCAGCCAAGAAGACCCAAGGACTAGCGGGTCCCCCTACGAGCAGTACTTC. Translation gives CASSQEDPRTSGSPYEQYF.

The chain is built from TRBV23-1 and TRBJ1-2, with 9 bases aligning to TRBD1. TRBV23-1 is an ORF, with its function uncertain. Trimming at V came to 0 bases and at J to 2 bases, leaving 13 bases not matched to a gene. This CDR3 is 19 amino acids long. The CDR3 protein is CASSQSETGGIFSNYGYTF. In nucleotides, the CDR3 is TGCGCCAGCAGTCAATCGGAGACAGGGGGTATCTTTTCCAACTATGGCTACACCTTC.

This clone has just a few counts. This sequence joins TRBV12-3 or TRBV12-4 and TRBJ2-1; no reliable D call. V shed 6 bases and J shed 2 bases, with 5 bases lying between them. The CDR3 spans 12 residues. CDR3 in amino acids: CASSLAYNEQFF. The CDR3 nucleotides are TGTGCCAGCAGCCTAGCCTACAATGAGCAGTTCTTC.

V and J are TRBV6-2 or TRBV6-3 and TRBJ1-2; 8 bases are shared with TRBD1. Trimming at V came to 6 bases and at J to 3 bases, leaving 9 bases not matched to a gene. CDR1 and CDR2 from the germline V gene are MNHEY and SVGEGT. This CDR3 has 15 amino acids. The chain's CDR3 is CASSIGQGGYYGYTF. The CDR3 DNA sequence: TGTGCCAGCAGCATCGGACAGGGAGGGTACTATGGCTACACCTTC.